Listed here are 22 T cell receptor beta chains from one sample, sequenced in a study of T cell responses to AZD1222 COVID-19 vaccine. Using immunoSEQ multiplex PCR, the repertoire was profiled, and TCRdb retains in-frame clones only, with some absent. The sample records tens of thousands of clones, roughly 81% being singletons. The material was peripheral blood, obtained on day 0 of AZD1222 vaccination. The source is an adult in good health.

This clone was observed a single time. The rearrangement uses TRBV5-4 and TRBJ2-5; TRBD2 matches 8 bases. CDR1 is SGHNT and CDR2 is YYREEE in the germline V gene (reference sequence). Losses at the gene ends were 4 bases for V and 4 bases for J; bases not matched to a gene: 6. The CDR3 length is 14 residues. The CDR3 is CASSPGGVRETQYF. CDR3 nucleotides: TGTGCCAGCAGCCCGGGGGGGGTTCGAGAGACCCAGTACTTC.

This rearrangement joins TRBV5-4 to TRBJ2-2; D may be TRBD2 (5 bases). The CDR3 sequence is 13 residues long. The germline CDR1 and CDR2 sequences are SGHNT and YYREEE (reference sequence). V lost 0 bases and J lost 5, with 5 bases in between. CDR3 DNA sequence: TGTGCCAGCAGCTTGGGAGGGACCGGGGAGCTGTTTTTT. The encoded protein is CASSLGGTGELFF.

This sequence joins TRBV20-1 and TRBJ2-1, with TRBD2 identical over 7 bases. The CDR3 sequence is 18 residues long. Germline-derived CDR1 and CDR2 are DFQATT and SNEGSKA (reference sequence). V gave up 3 bases and J gave up 2 bases; unmatched junction bases: 16. CDR3 in amino acids: CSASSLSAGLAAYNEQFF. The CDR3 DNA sequence: TGCAGTGCTAGTTCCCTTAGCGCAGGGCTAGCGGCCTACAATGAGCAGTTCTTC.

This chain links TRBV11-2 with TRBJ1-1, with 7 bases lining up with TRBD1. Trimming cost V 0 bases and J 7 bases; bases outside gene matches: 5. CDR3 length: 14 amino acids. Germline CDR1 and CDR2: SGHAT and FQNNGV. The CDR3 is CASSLDAGGVEAFF. The CDR3 nucleotides are TGTGCCAGCAGCTTAGACGCAGGGGGGGTTGAAGCTTTCTTT.

The rearrangement links TRBV12-2 to TRBJ2-7; no check of the table's D call, TRBD1, against the DNA was made. TRBV12-2 is deemed a pseudogene. CDR3 length equals 15 residues. CDR3 sequence: CASRCRDRGLYEQYF. The CDR3, as DNA: TGTGCAAGTCGCTGCCGGGACAGGGGGCTGTACGAGCAGTACTTC.

This sequence joins TRBV28 and TRBJ1-2; TRBD1 matches at 7 bases. CDR3 size: 14 residues. Trimming removed 6 bases from V and 5 bases from J; junction bases left unmatched: 9. In germline, CDR1 is MDHEN, CDR2 SYDVKM. CDR3 sequence: CASSWNQGGYGYTF. The CDR3 DNA reads TGTGCCAGCAGCTGGAATCAGGGGGGTTATGGCTACACCTTC.

This chain links TRBV28 with TRBJ2-7, with D perhaps matching TRBD2 (6 bases). The CDR3 sequence is 13 residues long. V lost 2 bases to trimming and J lost 3 bases, with 8 bases between them. The germline gives CDR1 MDHEN, CDR2 SYDVKM. The CDR3 region is CASSLGGDYEQYF. Written as DNA, the CDR3 is TGTGCCAGCAGTTTAGGCGGGGACTACGAGCAGTACTTC.

This chain connects TRBV6-5 to TRBJ1-4; TRBD1 is a possible D gene (5 bases). The V and J ends lost 0 bases and 7 bases respectively, with 15 bases between them. The CDR3 contains 16 residues. Germline V gene lookup returns CDR1 MNHEY and CDR2 SVGAGI. CDR3 sequence reads: CASSYSKRGTGEKLFF. CDR3 DNA: TGTGCCAGCAGTTACTCGAAACGGGGGACGGGTGAAAAACTGTTTTTT.

The chain has TRBV6-5 and TRBJ2-7; D is perhaps TRBD1 (6 bases). Trimming removed 0 bases at V and 4 bases at J, with 13 bases between. Germline assignment: CDR1 MNHEY and CDR2 SVGAGI. This CDR3 spans 15 amino acids. DNA for the CDR3: TGTGCCAGCAGTTACTCACAAGGGACACCATACGAGCAGTACTTC. Its translation: CASSYSQGTPYEQYF.

J is TRBJ2-4 and V is TRBV7-2, with D possibly matching TRBD2 (5 bases). CDR1 is SGHTA and CDR2 is FQGNSA in the germline V gene. V lost 2 bases, J lost 5 bases, and 10 bases lay in between. CDR3 length: 14 amino acids. The CDR3 coding sequence is TGTGCCAGCAGCTTATCGGGATCTCAAAACATTCAGTACTTC. Amino acid sequence: CASSLSGSQNIQYF.

The chain recombines TRBV6-4 with TRBJ2-1; TRBD1 agrees at 10 bases. Germline V gene sequence: CDR1 MRHNA, CDR2 SNTAGT. J was trimmed by 3 bases and V by 5 bases; bases with no gene match: 4. The CDR3 is 15 residues long. This CDR3 is CASSRQGAGYNEQFF. In DNA form, the CDR3 reads TGTGCCAGCAGTAGACAGGGGGCAGGCTACAATGAGCAGTTCTTC.

This clone was seen a few times. DNA of the CDR3: TGTGCCAGCAGTTATGGGTACAACTACGAGCAGTACTTC. It is translated as CASSYGYNYEQYF. V and J are TRBV6-5 and TRBJ2-7; no reliable D call. The CDR3 has 13 amino acids. Germline V gene sequence: CDR1 MNHEY, CDR2 SVGAGI. V lost 3 bases, J lost 3 bases, and 9 bases lay in between.

The chain links TRBV30 to TRBJ2-5, with D possibly being TRBD1 or TRBD2 (5 bases each). The CDR3 runs to 15 residues. Trimming cost V 3 bases and J 1 base, with 15 bases left between them. From germline, CDR1 is GTSNPN and CDR2 SVGIG (reference sequence). The CDR3 DNA is TGTGCCTGGAGGCCTACTTTGGGGGTCCAAGAGACCCAGTACTTC. It specifies CAWRPTLGVQETQYF.

The chain has TRBV30 and TRBJ1-5; the D gene is possibly TRBD1 (5 bases). V was clipped by 0 bases and J by 4 bases, with 10 bases between them. Germline V CDR1 and CDR2: GTSNPN, SVGIG (reference sequence). This CDR3 spans 14 amino acids. CDR3 DNA sequence: TGTGCCTGGAGTGTTTCGGGGGGGAATCAGCCCCAGCATTTT. Amino acid sequence: CAWSVSGGNQPQHF.

The rearrangement joins TRBV7-9 to TRBJ2-7, with 12 bases identical to TRBD2. With V trimmed by 3 bases and J by 2 bases, 2 bases remained unmatched. This CDR3 is 15 amino acids long. Germline V CDR1 and CDR2: SEHNR, FQNEAQ (reference sequence). The CDR3 DNA is TGTGCCAGCAGCTTGACTAGCGGGGGCCCCTACGAGCAGTACTTC. This sequence encodes CASSLTSGGPYEQYF.

The chain employs TRBV5-5 and TRBJ1-1; D unclear. The CDR3 runs to 13 residues. Trimming removed 4 bases from V and 1 base from J, with 8 bases in between. Germline CDR1 reads SGHKS; CDR2 reads YYEKEE (reference sequence). This CDR3 reads CASSRAGNTEAFF. The CDR3 coding sequence is TGTGCCAGCAGCCGGGCGGGGAACACTGAAGCTTTCTTT.

The chain combines TRBV28 with TRBJ1-6; 8 bases match TRBD1. Germline V lookup: CDR1 MDHEN, CDR2 SYDVKM. This CDR3 is 17 amino acids long. V lost 3 bases, J lost 5 bases, and 9 bases stayed unmatched. The CDR3 spells CASSLSKGQGDNSPLHF. As DNA, the CDR3 is TGTGCCAGCAGTTTGTCAAAAGGACAGGGCGATAATTCACCCCTCCACTTT. The whole variable domain, filled in from reference TRBV28 and TRBJ1-6, reads DVKVTQSSRYLVKRTGEKVFLECVQDMDHENMFWYRQDPGLGLRLIYFSYDVKMKEKGDIPEGYSVSREKKERFSLILESASTNQTSMYLCASSLSKGQGDNSPLHFGNGTRLTVT.

The chain links TRBV6-5 to TRBJ1-2, with TRBD1 as a possible D gene (5 bases). The V gene's germline CDR1 is MNHEY and CDR2 SVGAGI. This CDR3 is 15 amino acids long. Trimming removed 0 bases at V and 5 bases at J, with 13 bases between. The CDR3: CASSYSAGGSYGYTF. The CDR3 region has the DNA TGTGCCAGCAGTTACTCGGCCGGGGGGAGTTATGGCTACACCTTC.

This chain links TRBV7-9 with TRBJ2-7, with 7 positions matching TRBD1. Germline CDR1 and CDR2: SEHNR and FQNEAQ (reference sequence). V gave up 1 base and J gave up 3 bases; unmatched junction bases: 3. The CDR3 contains 14 residues. Here the CDR3 DNA reads TGTGCCAGCAGCTTAGGGACAGGCGTCTACGAGCAGTACTTC. Its protein is CASSLGTGVYEQYF.

The chain recombines TRBV6-2 or TRBV6-3 with TRBJ1-5; D remains unclear. Germline-derived CDR1 and CDR2 are MNHEY and SVGEGT. V dropped 0 bases and J dropped 3 bases, with 18 bases sitting between them. This CDR3 comprises 18 residues. The CDR3 sequence: CASSYSKKGSTLNQPQHF. The CDR3 region has the DNA TGTGCCAGCAGTTACTCGAAAAAAGGTTCAACCCTCAATCAGCCCCAGCATTTT.

Only a few counts were recorded for this clone. The rearrangement joins TRBV7-3 to TRBJ2-1; a possible D gene is TRBD2 (5 bases). CDR1 is SGHTA, CDR2 FQGTGA, per germline. The CDR3 runs 12 residues. Trimming removed 8 bases at V and 6 bases at J, with 11 bases between. The CDR3 is CASSPEGNEQFF. The CDR3 DNA follows: TGTGCCAGCTCCCCAGAGGGCAATGAGCAGTTCTTC.

This chain connects TRBV10-3 to TRBJ1-4; D is perhaps TRBD1 (5 bases). CDR1 ENHRY and CDR2 SYGVKD come from the germline V gene. This CDR3 spans 14 amino acids. V was shortened by 3 bases and J by 5 bases, with 10 bases between the two germline ends. CDR3 sequence reads: CAISDRASNEKLFF. CDR3 in DNA: TGTGCCATCAGTGACAGGGCATCAAATGAAAAACTGTTTTTT.